The 17 T cell receptor beta chains below come from one sample, sequenced in a study of T cell clonality in common variable immunodeficiency. Produced via immunoSEQ multiplex PCR; TCRdb's table is partial and in-frame only. This repertoire holds roughly 79,000 clones, and none appear only once. Sequencing input: peripheral blood mononuclear cells. Source of these receptors: a person between 18 and 75 years old in good health.

Ten or more counts support this clone. The read ends 3 residues early relative to the CDR3; the germline J gene fills the gap. The rearrangement links TRBV20-1 to TRBJ2-4; 8 nucleotides match TRBD2. J gave up 1 base and V 2 bases, and 4 bases lay outside the gene matches. The germline gives CDR1 DFQATT, CDR2 SNEGSKA (reference sequence). This CDR3 region has 15 residues. The CDR3: CSARQAGDAKNIQYF. CDR3 DNA (partial): TGCAGTGCTAGACAAGCGGGAGACGCCAAAAACATT.

The table lists this clone with many counts. Germline and junction disagree at one end, which may indicate a read error. The CDR3 end is not reached by the read, which stops 3 residues before it; the germline J gene fills it in. The rearrangement uses TRBV6-2 or TRBV6-3 and TRBJ2-3; D is unresolved. Germline V gives CDR1 MNHEY, CDR2 SVGEGT. This CDR3 spans 15 amino acids. Incomplete CDR3 DNA: TGTGCCAGCAGTCCTTGGATAACCAGCACAGATGCG. The encoded protein is CASSPWITSTDA. In full, the CDR3 is CASSPWITSTDAQYF.

This clone was seen many times. CDR3 DNA, as far as it was read: TGTGCCAGCAGCCGAGATGGGGGCGAGGGGTTCTCCTACGAG. Its protein is CASSRDGGEGFSYE. The CDR3 as a whole reads CASSRDGGEGFSYEQYF. The V call is TRBV7-6, the J call TRBJ2-7; possibly TRBD1 for D (6 bases). The read falls 3 residues short of the CDR3 end, and the missing part is taken from the germline J gene. Trimming pared 5 bases from V and 0 bases from J, leaving 20 bases between. In germline, CDR1 is SGHVS, CDR2 FNYEAQ. There are 17 residues in the CDR3.

The table lists this clone with many counts. With the read ending 3 residues before the CDR3 end, the germline J gene is used to fill in that end. This chain joins TRBV20-1 and TRBJ1-5; tentative D call: TRBD1 (5 bases). CDR1 and CDR2 from the germline V gene are DFQATT and SNEGSKA (reference sequence). This CDR3 comprises 14 residues. V dropped 4 bases and J dropped 6 bases, with 16 bases sitting between them. The CDR3 region is CSAIILQGSQPQHF. The sequenced CDR3 bases are TGCAGTGCTATCATCCTCCAGGGCAGTCAGCCC.

This clone occurred many times. The read gets to within 3 residues of the CDR3 end, and the germline J gene fills in the rest. V usage is TRBV10-3 and J usage is TRBJ1-1; no firm D call. Looked up from germline, CDR1 is ENHRY and CDR2 is SYGVKD. The CDR3 totals 15 residues. This CDR3 is CAISERRPILEGAFF. The part of the CDR3 DNA that was read is TGTGCCATCAGTGAGAGGAGACCTATCCTCGAGGGA.

This clone has at least ten counts. The chain's CDR3 is CASSPGLAGLYEQYF. The covered CDR3 bases are TGTGCCAGCAGCCCCGGACTAGCGGGATTGTACGAG. The chain is built from TRBV5-4 and TRBJ2-7; 12 positions match TRBD2. With the read ending 3 residues before the CDR3 end, the germline J gene is used to fill in that end. The germline CDR1 and CDR2 sequences are SGHNT and YYREEE (reference sequence). The CDR3 contains 15 residues. V shed 4 bases and J 4 bases; nucleotides not matched to a gene: 6.

This clone was recorded at least ten times. The read finishes 3 residues shy of the CDR3 end, and the germline J gene is used to complete it. This chain links TRBV20-1 with TRBJ2-1, with 14 bases aligning to TRBD2. Trimming took 5 bases from V and 4 from J; bases not matched to a gene: 7. The CDR3 covers 16 residues. Germline lookup yields CDR1 DFQATT and CDR2 SNEGSKA (reference sequence). The part of the CDR3 DNA that was read is TGCAGTGCTCCGACTAGCGGGAGGGCCTCGTACAATGAG. It is translated as CSAPTSGRASYNE. The full CDR3 protein reads CSAPTSGRASYNEQFF.

In its sample, this clone was seen many times. The sequenced fragment ends 3 residues before the CDR3 boundary, so the rest is inferred from the germline J gene. This chain connects TRBV7-2 to TRBJ1-4; no clear D. Germline V gene sequence: CDR1 SGHTA, CDR2 FQGNSA. This CDR3 spans 15 amino acids. V lost 2 bases, J lost 7 bases, and 14 bases lay in between. The DNA read from the CDR3 is TGTGCCAGCAGCTTATCTCGAATAAGTAGTGAAAAA. Amino acids: CASSLSRISSEK. The full CDR3 sequence reads CASSLSRISSEKLFF.

There are many counts of this clone. The CDR3 end lies 3 residues beyond the end of the read and is filled in from the germline J gene. The chain employs TRBV5-5 and TRBJ1-6, with TRBD1 matching 7 bases. The germline CDR1 and CDR2 sequences are SGHKS and YYEKEE (reference sequence). The CDR3 spans 13 residues. J lost 7 bases, V lost 7 bases, and 5 bases had no gene match. The CDR3 protein is CASEGAGNSPLHF. The sequenced part of the CDR3 DNA is TGTGCCAGCGAGGGGGCTGGGAATTCACCC.

Turning to this clone: The CDR3 goes on 3 residues after the read ends, and that part is filled in from the germline J gene. The V gene is TRBV19, the J gene TRBJ1-1; D unclear. Per germline, CDR1 LNHDA and CDR2 SQIVND (reference sequence). The CDR3 contains 15 residues. The V end lost 6 bases, the J end lost 3 bases, and 17 bases lay between the germline ends. The CDR3 here is CASRPIVGSDTEAFF. The DNA read from the CDR3 is TGTGCCAGTAGACCCATCGTAGGCAGCGACACTGAA.

This clone was recorded many times. The CDR3 end falls 3 residues outside the read, so it is completed with the germline J gene. The V call is TRBV19, the J call TRBJ2-7; TRBD1 is a possible D gene (6 bases). V was cut by 8 bases and J by 6 bases, with 17 bases left in between. Germline CDR1 reads LNHDA; CDR2 reads SQIVND (reference sequence). The length of the CDR3 is 13 residues. The CDR3 sequence: CASGLKDSFEQYF. CDR3 bases read: TGTGCCAGTGGGTTAAAGGACAGCTTCGAG.

This clone was picked up many times. The observed sequence ends 3 residues before the CDR3 terminus, with the missing tail filled in from the germline J gene. The chain carries TRBV18 and TRBJ2-7; TRBD2 aligns across 13 bases. The CDR3 runs 15 residues. CDR1 and CDR2 from the germline V gene are KGHSH and LQKENI. The ends lost 4 bases at V and 4 bases at J; junction bases unmatched: 4. The sequenced part of the CDR3 DNA is TGTGCCAGCTCACGGACTAGCGGGAGTTTTTACGAG. Translation gives CASSRTSGSFYE. The entire CDR3 sequence reads CASSRTSGSFYEQYF.

There are many counts of this clone. The read stops 3 residues short of the end of the CDR3; the missing end is completed from the germline J gene. This chain connects TRBV5-5 to TRBJ2-1; 7 bases agree with TRBD2. The CDR3 has 15 residues. CDR1 and CDR2 (germline): SGHKS, YYEKEE (reference sequence). Trimming cost V 0 bases and J 0 bases; bases outside gene matches: 0. CDR3 sequence: CASSLGGSSYNEQFF. The covered CDR3 bases are TGTGCCAGCAGCTTGGGCGGGAGCTCCTACAATGAG.

This clone was picked up many times. The sequence runs out 3 residues before the end of the CDR3; the remainder is reconstructed from the germline J gene. The chain recombines TRBV19 with TRBJ2-7, with TRBD1 matching over 9 bases. J gave up 1 base and V 4 bases, and 11 bases lay outside the gene matches. Germline CDR1 LNHDA, CDR2 SQIVND (reference sequence). The CDR3 contains 17 residues. The CDR3 bases that were read are TGTGCCAGTAGTACCCCGGGACAGGGTCCATCGTCCTACGAG. Protein product: CASSTPGQGPSSYE. The entire CDR3 protein is CASSTPGQGPSSYEQYF.

This clone showed up just a few times. Coverage ceases 3 residues before the CDR3 finishes, and the germline J gene fills in the end. The chain has TRBV2 and TRBJ1-5; 8 bases are a match to TRBD1. The trim removed 6 bases at V and 6 bases at J, leaving 7 bases unmatched. Germline CDR1 SNHLY, CDR2 FYNNEI. The CDR3 extends over 14 amino acids. Here the CDR3 reads CASRVNRGGQPQHF. CDR3 bases read: TGTGCCAGCAGAGTTAACAGGGGGGGTCAGCCC.

This clone was counted ten times or more. The read ends 3 residues before the CDR3 terminus; that terminus is restored from the germline J gene. The chain uses TRBV7-2 and TRBJ2-5; 7 nucleotides align to TRBD1. V was clipped by 5 bases and J by 4 bases; unmatched bases: 7. Germline CDR1 SGHTA, CDR2 FQGNSA. The CDR3 covers 14 residues. The sequenced part of the CDR3 DNA is TGTGCCAGCAGCCCAAGACAGGGCAGAGAGACC. Encoded protein: CASSPRQGRET. The whole CDR3 sequence reads CASSPRQGRETQYF.

This clone was picked up many times. The read finishes 3 residues shy of the CDR3 end, and the germline J gene is used to complete it. The V call is TRBV20-1, the J call TRBJ2-2, with D possibly matching TRBD1 (5 bases). The germline V gene has CDR1 DFQATT and CDR2 SNEGSKA (reference sequence). V gave up 5 bases and J gave up 1 base, with 11 bases separating them. This CDR3 is 14 amino acids long. The CDR3: CSADDGQNTGELFF. Incomplete CDR3 DNA: TGCAGTGCTGATGATGGACAGAACACCGGGGAG.